The text below deals with one T cell receptor beta chain. The data are from a study of blood T cell repertoires in COVID-19. With 1 base removed from V and 4 bases from J, the gap between germline ends came to 11 bases. The V gene's germline CDR1 is SEHNR and CDR2 FQNEAQ (reference sequence). CDR3 length: 15 amino acids. Produced via immunoSEQ multiplex PCR; TCRdb's table is partial and in-frame only. The table records roughly 35,000 clones, more than 70% of them present only once. This chain uses TRBV7-9 with TRBJ2-1, with D possibly matching TRBD2 (5 bases). The sequencing sample was made of peripheral blood. This TCR was sampled from a man aged 55 to 69 with active COVID-19. CDR3 coding DNA: TGTGCCAGCAGCTTAGGGGAGTTCCCGTACAATGAGCAGTTCTTC. Protein sequence: CASSLGEFPYNEQFF.